Here is one TCR beta chain with its context. The data originate from a study of T cell changes during pregnancy in multiple sclerosis. Produced via immunoSEQ multiplex PCR; TCRdb's table is partial and in-frame only. Of 50,000 to 80,000 clones detected, roughly 90% appear once; the ten largest clones hold about 5.8%. In germline, CDR1 is MNHNS, CDR2 SASEGT. Trimming pared 7 bases from V and 3 bases from J, leaving 10 bases between. CDR3 length: 12 residues. V is TRBV6-1 and J is TRBJ2-7; tentatively, D is TRBD1 (5 bases). This receptor was identified in a female donor with multiple sclerosis, enrolled in a pregnancy study. The sample was CD8+ T cells from peripheral blood mononuclear cells, taken before pregnancy. CDR3 coding DNA: TGTGCCAGCAATAGGGGTAGCTACGAGCAGTACTTC. This encodes CASNRGSYEQYF.